These 30 T cell receptor beta chains originate from one sample sequenced in a study of cytomegalovirus exposure and HLA in healthy donors. The protocol was immunoSEQ multiplex PCR, while the TCRdb copy is restricted to in-frame clones and leaves out a portion. Here the sample spans 150,000 to 200,000 clones, around four fifths being singletons. Input material: PBMCs. The receptors shown here come from a man aged 25 to 45 in good health and CMV-seropositive.

Notes on this clone: An end of the junction does not agree with germline; a read error may underlie this. V usage is TRBV7-7 and J usage is TRBJ2-7, with 11 nucleotides matching TRBD1. The germline V gene encodes CDR1 SSHAT and CDR2 FNYEAQ (reference sequence). This CDR3 spans 18 amino acids. CDR3: CASSLEDRGPPSSYEQYF. The DNA for the CDR3 is TGTGCTAGCAGCTTAGAGGACAGGGGGCCCCCGAGCTCCTACGAGCAGTACTTC.

The genes are TRBV10-2 and TRBJ2-3, with 11 bases that match TRBD2. CDR1 is WSHSY, CDR2 SAAADI, per germline. CDR3 length: 15 residues. The trim removed 5 bases at V and 5 bases at J, leaving 6 bases unmatched. The CDR3 sequence is CASSLAGGRGDTQYF. CDR3 nucleotide sequence: TGCGCCAGCAGTTTAGCGGGGGGGCGGGGAGATACGCAGTATTTT.

This chain connects TRBV9 to TRBJ2-1; 11 bases map to TRBD2. J was trimmed by 3 bases and V by 2 bases; bases with no gene match: 4. The CDR3 length is 16 residues. Germline lookup yields CDR1 SGDLS and CDR2 YYNGEE. Here the CDR3 reads CASSVFGTSGYNEQFF. The CDR3, as DNA: TGTGCCAGCAGCGTTTTTGGGACTAGCGGCTACAATGAGCAGTTCTTC.

J is TRBJ2-3 and V is TRBV2; TRBD2 agrees at 10 bases. The CDR3 loop spans 16 amino acids. CDR1 and CDR2 from the germline V gene are SNHLY and FYNNEI. Germline trimming cut 0 bases from V and 5 bases from J; bases unmatched to any gene: 5. The CDR3 DNA sequence: TGTGCCAGCAGTGAAGCGCCTAGCGGGGGACTAGATACGCAGTATTTT. Amino acids: CASSEAPSGGLDTQYF.

The chain is built from TRBV9 and TRBJ2-5; D is unresolved. Per germline, CDR1 SGDLS and CDR2 YYNGEE. CDR3 size: 13 residues. Between the trimmed V and J ends, which lost 0 bases and 4 bases, there was a span of 7 bases. CDR3: CASSVATGETQYF. The DNA for the CDR3 is TGTGCCAGCAGCGTAGCTACGGGAGAGACCCAGTACTTC.

This clone was detected only once. The chain combines TRBV2 with TRBJ2-7; D unclear. V lost 3 bases and J lost 1, with 10 bases in between. This CDR3 has 14 amino acids. Per germline, CDR1 SNHLY and CDR2 FYNNEI. The CDR3 loop reads CASSDNSASYEQYF. CDR3 nucleotides: TGTGCCAGCAGTGACAACTCCGCGTCCTACGAGCAGTACTTC.

The rearrangement links TRBV5-5 to TRBJ2-7; D is possibly TRBD2 (6 bases). Germline assignment: CDR1 SGHKS and CDR2 YYEKEE (reference sequence). Trimming took 1 base from V and 9 from J, leaving 14 bases between them. The length of the CDR3 is 13 residues. CDR3 region: CASSLRRAYTQYF. The DNA for the CDR3 is TGTGCCAGCAGCTTGAGGAGGGCCTACACGCAGTACTTC. Full variable domain (missing parts from reference TRBV5-5 and TRBJ2-7): DAGVTQSPTHLIKTRGQQVTLRCSPISGHKSVSWYQQVLGQGPQFIFQYYEKEERGRGNFPDRFSARQFPNYSSELNVNALLLGDSALYLCASSLRRAYTQYFGPGTRLTVT.

The chain employs TRBV7-2 and TRBJ1-2, with D possibly being TRBD1 (5 bases). With 5 bases removed from V and 4 bases from J, the gap between germline ends came to 17 bases. This CDR3 region has 15 residues. Germline V gene data show CDR1 as SGHTA and CDR2 as FQGNSA. CDR3 amino acids: CASSPRQIGGYGYTF. In DNA form, the CDR3 reads TGTGCCAGCAGCCCGAGACAAATCGGGGGCTATGGCTACACCTTC.

The chain has TRBV4-3 and TRBJ2-3; TRBD1 might be the D (5 bases). The length of the CDR3 is 15 residues. Deletions cut 3 bases from V and 8 bases from J, with 18 bases between. Germline CDR1 is LGHNA and CDR2 is YSLEER. The CDR3 protein is CASSQSSAGPGTQYF. CDR3 bases: TGCGCCAGCAGCCAGTCCTCCGCAGGGCCGGGTACGCAGTATTTT.

J is TRBJ2-3 and V is TRBV5-1; D is uncertain. From germline, CDR1 is SGHRS and CDR2 YFSETQ. The CDR3 contains 12 residues. V was pared by 4 bases and J by 3 bases, with 6 bases between. CDR3 DNA sequence: TGCGCCAGCAGCCGCGCGACAGATACGCAGTATTTT. Encoded protein: CASSRATDTQYF.

This chain joins TRBV7-2 and TRBJ1-2, with D hard to call. V lost 3 bases and J 4 bases, leaving 6 bases between the germline ends. The length of the CDR3 is 12 residues. Germline V gene data show CDR1 as SGHTA and CDR2 as FQGNSA. CDR3 nucleotides: TGTGCCAGCAGCTTGGGCCTCTATGGCTACACCTTC. Its translation is CASSLGLYGYTF.

The gene calls are TRBV15 and TRBJ2-1; TRBD1 matches 9 bases. The V gene end was trimmed by 0 bases and the J gene end by 2 bases; junction bases not matched to a gene: 8. Germline V CDR1 and CDR2: LNHNV, YYDKDF (reference sequence). The CDR3 extends over 18 amino acids. The DNA for the CDR3 is TGTGCCACCAGCAGAGATCCCCAGACAGGGGGGACCTACAATGAGCAGTTCTTC. Its protein is CATSRDPQTGGTYNEQFF.

This clone is a singleton in its sample. The chain couples TRBV27 to TRBJ2-2, with D unresolved. The V gene lost 3 bases and the J gene lost 3 bases, with 5 bases spanning the gap. The germline V gene has CDR1 MNHEY and CDR2 SMNVEV (reference sequence). The CDR3 is 13 amino acids. CDR3 sequence reads: CASSLAHTGELFF. The CDR3 DNA is TGTGCCAGCAGTTTGGCCCACACCGGGGAGCTGTTTTTT.

The rearrangement links TRBV5-1 to TRBJ2-5; D possibly corresponds to TRBD2 (5 bases). The CDR3 runs 15 residues. V lost 0 bases, J lost 0 bases, and 9 bases lay in between. From germline, CDR1 is SGHRS and CDR2 YFSETQ. The CDR3 spells CASSLGVAYQETQYF. In nucleotides, the CDR3 is TGCGCCAGCAGCTTGGGGGTAGCGTACCAAGAGACCCAGTACTTC.

The chain combines TRBV6-5 with TRBJ1-5; maybe TRBD1 (6 bases). The V gene's germline CDR1 is MNHEY and CDR2 SVGAGI. The CDR3 has 15 residues. V lost 5 bases, J lost 7 bases, and 18 bases lay in between. In DNA, the CDR3 is TGTGCCAGCAGTGGGGGCAGGGGTAACGAGCAGCCCCAGCATTTT. This encodes CASSGGRGNEQPQHF.

This clone was seen once. Sequence at one end of the junction differs from germline and may be a read error. The chain carries TRBV7-7 and TRBJ1-3; D not resolved. CDR3 length: 15 amino acids. The germline V gene has CDR1 SSHAT and CDR2 FNYEAQ (reference sequence). The CDR3 DNA sequence: TGTGCTAGCAGCCCAGACGGGTACTCTGGAAACACCATATATTTT. This sequence encodes CASSPDGYSGNTIYF.

V gene TRBV6-4 combines with J gene TRBJ1-5; weak D call: TRBD1 (5 bases). The CDR3 length is 13 residues. Germline loops: CDR1 MRHNA, CDR2 SNTAGT. The ends were cut back, 9 bases at V and 9 bases at J, with 18 bases in the middle. CDR3 DNA sequence: TGTGCCAGTAGTAGGGGAGGGGAGTCGCCCCAGCATTTT. It encodes CASSRGGESPQHF.

V gene TRBV5-1 combines with J gene TRBJ2-3, with 10 bases identical to TRBD2. V gave up 4 bases and J gave up 2 bases; unmatched junction bases: 7. This CDR3 comprises 16 residues. Per the germline V gene, CDR1 is SGHRS and CDR2 is YFSETQ. The CDR3 here is CASSIKGLAITDTQYF. CDR3 sequence (DNA): TGCGCCAGCAGCATAAAGGGACTAGCGATCACAGATACGCAGTATTTT. The complete variable domain, with remaining parts taken from reference TRBV5-1 and TRBJ2-3, reads KAGVTQTPRYLIKTRGQQVTLSCSPISGHRSVSWYQQTPGQGLQFLFEYFSETQRNKGNFPGRFSGRQFSNSRSEMNVSTLELGDSALYLCASSIKGLAITDTQYFGPGTRLTVL.

V usage is TRBV7-2 and J usage is TRBJ1-1; TRBD1 agrees at 9 bases. This CDR3 has 13 amino acids. CDR1 is SGHTA, CDR2 FQGNSA, per germline. The ends lost 5 bases at V and 4 bases at J; junction bases unmatched: 2. CDR3: CASSMTGGTEAFF. The CDR3 DNA sequence: TGTGCCAGCAGCATGACAGGGGGCACTGAAGCTTTCTTT.

This clone was observed once. Other DNA sequences of this sample code for an identical CDR3. The chain is built from TRBV2 and TRBJ1-6; possible D gene TRBD1, 6 bases. The CDR3 covers 15 residues. V was trimmed by 1 base and J by 7 bases, leaving 11 bases between them. The germline V gene encodes CDR1 SNHLY and CDR2 FYNNEI. The CDR3 DNA sequence: TGTGCCAGCAGTGAAGGGCCAGGGGTGAATTCACCCCTCCACTTT. This codes for CASSEGPGVNSPLHF. Supplemented by reference TRBV2 and TRBJ1-6, the full variable domain reads EPEVTQTPSHQVTQMGQEVILRCVPISNHLYFYWYRQILGQKVEFLVSFYNNEISEKSEIFDDQFSVERPDGSNFTLKIRSTKLEDSAMYFCASSEGPGVNSPLHFGNGTRLTVT.

This chain joins TRBV4-3 and TRBJ1-2; 7 bases agree with TRBD1. The CDR3 is 15 amino acids. With V trimmed by 0 bases and J by 6 bases, 7 bases remained unmatched. Germline CDR1 reads LGHNA; CDR2 reads YSLEER. The CDR3 protein is CASSQDLRGQDGYTF. The CDR3 DNA follows: TGCGCCAGCAGCCAAGATCTGAGGGGGCAGGATGGCTACACCTTC.

The rearrangement uses TRBV5-4 and TRBJ2-5; D is unclear. This CDR3 is 13 amino acids long. Between the trimmed V and J ends, which lost 1 base and 1 base, there was a span of 5 bases. The V gene's germline CDR1 is SGHNT and CDR2 YYREEE (reference sequence). CDR3 sequence (DNA): TGTGCCAGCAGCTTGTGGAGCCAAGAGACCCAGTACTTC. As protein: CASSLWSQETQYF.

The J gene is TRBJ1-5, the V gene TRBV19, with D tentatively TRBD1 (5 bases). Germline CDR1 LNHDA, CDR2 SQIVND (reference sequence). Trimming cost V 7 bases and J 0 bases, with 13 bases left between them. The CDR3 length is 15 residues. For the CDR3, the DNA is TGTGCCAGTAACGTCGCCGGGGGTAGCAATCAGCCCCAGCATTTT. It yields the protein CASNVAGGSNQPQHF.

The chain links TRBV11-2 to TRBJ1-5, with 9 bases that match TRBD1. The CDR3 covers 16 residues. The germline CDR1 and CDR2 sequences are SGHAT and FQNNGV. With V trimmed by 5 bases and J by 4 bases, 9 bases remained unmatched. The CDR3 bases are TGTGCCAGCAGCAAAGAGACAGGGGGTGGAAATCAGCCCCAGCATTTT. As protein: CASSKETGGGNQPQHF.

This chain uses TRBV7-9 with TRBJ1-2, with 8 bases lining up with TRBD1. J lost 6 bases, V lost 5 bases, and 8 bases had no gene match. CDR1 and CDR2 (germline): SEHNR, FQNEAQ (reference sequence). The CDR3 totals 14 residues. CDR3 in amino acids: CASSPQGAGHGYTF. For the CDR3, the DNA is TGTGCCAGCAGCCCCCAGGGGGCGGGTCATGGCTACACCTTC.

This chain uses TRBV4-3 with TRBJ1-6, with 7 bases identical to TRBD1. CDR3 length equals 16 residues. CDR1 LGHNA and CDR2 YSLEER come from the germline V gene. V lost 2 bases to trimming and J lost 4 bases; unmatched junction nucleotides: 5. The CDR3 loop reads CASSQSWGQYNSPLHF. The CDR3 region has the DNA TGCGCCAGCAGCCAATCGTGGGGACAGTATAATTCACCCCTCCACTTT.

The chain employs TRBV7-9 and TRBJ2-7; the D gene is possibly TRBD1 (6 bases). V lost 3 bases, J lost 3 bases, and 12 bases lay in between. The CDR3 loop spans 14 amino acids. CDR1 and CDR2 (germline): SEHNR, FQNEAQ (reference sequence). CDR3: CASSLSVRGYEQYF. In nucleotides, the CDR3 is TGTGCCAGCAGCTTGTCGGTCAGGGGCTACGAGCAGTACTTC.

The chain combines TRBV30 with TRBJ2-4, with 8 bases identical to TRBD1. V shed 3 bases, J shed 1 base, and the junction held 2 bases outside the gene matches. The germline V gene has CDR1 GTSNPN and CDR2 SVGIG (reference sequence). The CDR3 sequence is 14 residues long. The CDR3, as DNA: TGTGCCTGGAGGTGGACAGGGGCCAAAAACATTCAGTACTTC. Its translation is CAWRWTGAKNIQYF. The variable domain in full, with the rest retrieved from reference TRBV30 and TRBJ2-4, is SQTIHQWPATLVQPVGSPLSLECTVEGTSNPNLYWYRQAAGRGLQLLFYSVGIGQISSEVPQNLSASRPQDRQFILSSKKLLLSDSGFYLCAWRWTGAKNIQYFGAGTRLSVL.

V usage is TRBV5-6 and J usage is TRBJ2-3; 11 nucleotides line up with TRBD2. The germline V gene encodes CDR1 SGHDT and CDR2 YYEEEE. The CDR3 is 18 residues long. Trimming took 0 bases from V and 0 from J; bases not matched to a gene: 6. The CDR3 bases are TGTGCCAGCAGCTTGGGATTAGCGGGGGGGATAAGCACAGATACGCAGTATTTT. This gives the protein CASSLGLAGGISTDTQYF.

The rearrangement joins TRBV19 to TRBJ1-1; maybe TRBD1 (5 bases). Germline V CDR1 and CDR2: LNHDA, SQIVND (reference sequence). V dropped 4 bases and J dropped 1 base, with 10 bases sitting between them. This CDR3 is 14 amino acids long. The CDR3 sequence is CASSTGQRNTEAFF. CDR3 DNA: TGTGCCAGTAGTACAGGGCAGCGGAACACTGAAGCTTTCTTT.